These T cell receptor beta chains were read from a single sample in a study of blood T cell repertoires in COVID-19. The method was immunoSEQ multiplex PCR; TCRdb's version includes in-frame clones alone and lacks a portion of them. The sample shows about 190,000 clones, about three quarters of them seen only once. Specimen: peripheral blood. The receptors here all came from a woman of 80 years or more with COVID-19, enrolled during active disease. CDR3s include the opening cysteine and the closing phenylalanine or tryptophan. Fields, in order: J gene, D gene, clone size, V gene, CDR3 protein, CDR3 DNA. A D gene is named only where the DNA matches it firmly. Expanded clones are given a class, and other clones once, few, many or no size at all.

j_call: TRBJ1-2
d_call: TRBD1
clone_size: -
v_call: TRBV3-1/TRBV3-2
cdr3_aa: CASSFGQGYGYTF
cdr3_nt: TGTGCCAGCAGTTTCGGACAGGGCTATGGCTACACCTTC

j_call: TRBJ1-1
d_call: -
clone_size: -
v_call: TRBV6-2/TRBV6-3
cdr3_aa: CASSSGRPQGLTTEAFF
cdr3_nt: TGTGCCAGCAGCAGTGGCCGGCCACAGGGCTTGACCACTGAAGCTTTCTTT

j_call: TRBJ2-7
d_call: TRBD2
clone_size: -
v_call: TRBV11-1
cdr3_aa: CASSQGLAGSYEQYF
cdr3_nt: TGTGCCAGCAGCCAAGGACTAGCGGGATCCTACGAGCAGTACTTC

j_call: TRBJ1-4
d_call: -
clone_size: -
v_call: TRBV11-2
cdr3_aa: CASSSTRGATNEKLFF
cdr3_nt: TGTGCCAGCAGCTCGACCCGGGGGGCAACTAATGAAAAACTGTTTTTT

j_call: TRBJ2-5
d_call: -
clone_size: -
v_call: TRBV2
cdr3_aa: CASLQETQYF
cdr3_nt: TGTGCCAGTCTACAAGAGACCCAGTACTTC

j_call: TRBJ2-3
d_call: -
clone_size: once
v_call: TRBV30
cdr3_aa: CAWSVHGGGTMNTQYF
cdr3_nt: TGTGCCTGGAGTGTACATGGGGGCGGAACAATGAATACGCAGTATTTT

j_call: TRBJ2-7
d_call: TRBD2
clone_size: -
v_call: TRBV4-1
cdr3_aa: CASSQYGLAGSYEQYF
cdr3_nt: TGCGCCAGCAGCCAATACGGACTAGCGGGGTCCTACGAGCAGTACTTC

j_call: TRBJ1-6
d_call: TRBD1
clone_size: -
v_call: TRBV5-6
cdr3_aa: CASSLGQGLSPLHF
cdr3_nt: TGTGCCAGCAGCTTGGGACAGGGTCTATCACCCCTCCACTTT

j_call: TRBJ1-2
d_call: TRBD1
clone_size: -
v_call: TRBV10-3
cdr3_aa: CAITPGQGGGYTF
cdr3_nt: TGTGCCATCACCCCTGGACAGGGTGGCGGCTACACCTTC

j_call: TRBJ2-2
d_call: TRBD2
clone_size: -
v_call: TRBV5-1
cdr3_aa: CASSLGAGAGGTGELFF
cdr3_nt: TGCGCCAGCAGCTTAGGCGCGGGAGCGGGAGGCACCGGGGAGCTGTTTTTT

j_call: TRBJ1-2
d_call: -
clone_size: -
v_call: TRBV24-1
cdr3_aa: CATSDPVDYGYTF
cdr3_nt: TGTGCCACCAGTGACCCCGTAGACTATGGCTACACCTTC

j_call: TRBJ2-1
d_call: TRBD2
clone_size: -
v_call: TRBV3-1/TRBV3-2
cdr3_aa: CASSQSSGSRNEQFF
cdr3_nt: TGTGCCAGCAGCCAATCCAGCGGGAGTCGGAATGAGCAGTTCTTC

j_call: TRBJ2-5
d_call: -
clone_size: -
v_call: TRBV24-1
cdr3_aa: CATSDYLQETQYF
cdr3_nt: TGTGCCACCAGTGACTACCTCCAAGAGACCCAGTACTTC

j_call: TRBJ2-7
d_call: TRBD1
clone_size: -
v_call: TRBV7-9
cdr3_aa: CASSLVQGAAHEQYF
cdr3_nt: TGTGCCAGCAGCTTAGTTCAGGGGGCGGCCCACGAGCAGTACTTC

j_call: TRBJ2-5
d_call: -
clone_size: -
v_call: TRBV11-2
cdr3_aa: CASSLEAPPQETQYF
cdr3_nt: TGTGCCAGCAGCTTAGAGGCTCCGCCTCAAGAGACCCAGTACTTC

j_call: TRBJ2-1
d_call: TRBD2
clone_size: -
v_call: TRBV7-6
cdr3_aa: CASSSRTSESSYNEQFF
cdr3_nt: TGTGCCAGCAGCTCTCGGACTAGCGAGAGCTCCTACAATGAGCAGTTCTTC

j_call: TRBJ1-1
d_call: TRBD1
clone_size: -
v_call: TRBV2
cdr3_aa: CASRRGGTGGVTEAFF
cdr3_nt: TGTGCCAGCAGACGAGGGGGGACAGGGGGAGTCACTGAAGCTTTCTTT

j_call: TRBJ2-4
d_call: TRBD2
clone_size: -
v_call: TRBV11-2
cdr3_aa: CASSLVGRERAYIQYF
cdr3_nt: TGTGCCAGCAGCTTAGTAGGGAGGGAAAGAGCGTACATTCAGTACTTC